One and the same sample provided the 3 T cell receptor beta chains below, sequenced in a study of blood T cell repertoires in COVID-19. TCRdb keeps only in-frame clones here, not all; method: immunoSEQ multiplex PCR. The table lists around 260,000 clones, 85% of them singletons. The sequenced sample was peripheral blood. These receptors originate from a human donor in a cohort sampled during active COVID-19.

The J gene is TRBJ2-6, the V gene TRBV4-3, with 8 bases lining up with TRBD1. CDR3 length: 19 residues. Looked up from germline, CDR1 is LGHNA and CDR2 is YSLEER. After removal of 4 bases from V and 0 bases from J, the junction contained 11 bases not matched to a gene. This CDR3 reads CASSRRFAGQGSGANVLTF. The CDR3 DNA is TGCGCCAGCAGCCGAAGATTCGCCGGACAGGGCTCTGGGGCCAACGTCCTGACTTTC.

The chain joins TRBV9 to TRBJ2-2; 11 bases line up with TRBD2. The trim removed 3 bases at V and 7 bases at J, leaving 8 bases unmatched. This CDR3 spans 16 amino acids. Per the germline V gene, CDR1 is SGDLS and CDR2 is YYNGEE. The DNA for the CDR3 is TGTGCCAGCAGCGCGAGCCCACTAGCGGGAGTCGGGGAGCTGTTTTTT. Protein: CASSASPLAGVGELFF.

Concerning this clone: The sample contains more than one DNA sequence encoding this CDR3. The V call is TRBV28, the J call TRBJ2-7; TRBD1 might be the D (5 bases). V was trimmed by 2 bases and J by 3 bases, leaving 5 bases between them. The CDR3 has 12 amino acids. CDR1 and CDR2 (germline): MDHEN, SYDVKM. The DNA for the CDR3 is TGTGCCAGCAGTTTAAGGGGCTACGAGCAGTACTTC. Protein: CASSLRGYEQYF.